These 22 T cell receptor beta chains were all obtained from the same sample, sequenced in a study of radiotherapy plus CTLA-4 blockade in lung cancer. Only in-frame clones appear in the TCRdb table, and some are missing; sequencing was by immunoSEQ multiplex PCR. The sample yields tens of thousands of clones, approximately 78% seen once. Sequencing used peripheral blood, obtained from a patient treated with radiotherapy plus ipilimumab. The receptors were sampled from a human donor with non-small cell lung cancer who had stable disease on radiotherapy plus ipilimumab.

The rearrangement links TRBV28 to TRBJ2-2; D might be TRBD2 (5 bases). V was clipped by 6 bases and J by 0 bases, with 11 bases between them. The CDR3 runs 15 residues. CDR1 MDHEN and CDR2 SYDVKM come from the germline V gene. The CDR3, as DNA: TGTGCCAGCAGCAAGGAGGTTACGAACACCGGGGAGCTGTTTTTT. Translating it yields CASSKEVTNTGELFF.

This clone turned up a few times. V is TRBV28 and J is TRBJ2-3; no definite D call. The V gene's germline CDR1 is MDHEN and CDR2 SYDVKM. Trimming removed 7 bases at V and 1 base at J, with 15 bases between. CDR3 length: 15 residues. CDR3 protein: CASKAELYRTDTQYF. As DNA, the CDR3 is TGTGCCAGCAAAGCAGAACTATATCGCACAGATACGCAGTATTTT.

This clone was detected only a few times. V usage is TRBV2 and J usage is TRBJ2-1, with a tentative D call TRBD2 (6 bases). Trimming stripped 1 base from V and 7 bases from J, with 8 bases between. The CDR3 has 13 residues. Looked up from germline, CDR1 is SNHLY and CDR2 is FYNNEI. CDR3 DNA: TGTGCCAGCAGTGAAGATGGGAGGAATGAGCAGTTCTTC. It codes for CASSEDGRNEQFF.

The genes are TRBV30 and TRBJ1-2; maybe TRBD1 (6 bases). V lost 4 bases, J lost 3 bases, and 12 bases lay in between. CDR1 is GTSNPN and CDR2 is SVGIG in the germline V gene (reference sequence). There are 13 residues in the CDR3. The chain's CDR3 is CAWTGGFDYGYTF. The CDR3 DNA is TGTGCCTGGACGGGGGGCTTTGACTATGGCTACACCTTC.

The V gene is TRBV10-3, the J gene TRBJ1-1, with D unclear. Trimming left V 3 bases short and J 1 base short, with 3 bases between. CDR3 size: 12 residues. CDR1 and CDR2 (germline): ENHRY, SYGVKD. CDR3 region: CAISDGNTEAFF. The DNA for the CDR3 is TGTGCCATCAGTGACGGGAACACTGAAGCTTTCTTT.

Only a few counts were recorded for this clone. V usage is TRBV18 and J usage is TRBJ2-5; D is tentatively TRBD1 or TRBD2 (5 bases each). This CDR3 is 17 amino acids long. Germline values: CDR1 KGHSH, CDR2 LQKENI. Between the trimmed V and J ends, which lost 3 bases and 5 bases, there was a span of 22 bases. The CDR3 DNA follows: TGTGCCAGCTCACCCTCCGGGGCGCACAAAGTGGGGGAGACCCAGTACTTC. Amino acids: CASSPSGAHKVGETQYF.

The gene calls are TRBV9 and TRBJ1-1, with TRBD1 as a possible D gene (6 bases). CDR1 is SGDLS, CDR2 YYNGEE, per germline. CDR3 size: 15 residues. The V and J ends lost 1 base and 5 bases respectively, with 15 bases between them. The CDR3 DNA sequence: TGTGCCAGCAGCGTACGGGCAGGGGAGAGGACTGAAGCTTTCTTT. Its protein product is CASSVRAGERTEAFF.

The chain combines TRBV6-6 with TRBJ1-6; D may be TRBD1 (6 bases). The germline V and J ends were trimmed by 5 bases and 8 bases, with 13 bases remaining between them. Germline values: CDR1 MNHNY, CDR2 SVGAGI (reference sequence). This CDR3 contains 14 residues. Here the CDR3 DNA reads TGTGCCAGCAGTCCCGGACAGACAGATTCACCCCTCCACTTT. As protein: CASSPGQTDSPLHF.

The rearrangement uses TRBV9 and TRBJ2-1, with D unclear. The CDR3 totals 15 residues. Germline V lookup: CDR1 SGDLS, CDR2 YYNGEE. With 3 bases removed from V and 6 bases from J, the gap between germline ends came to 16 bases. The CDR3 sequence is CASSEDIQVRNEQFF. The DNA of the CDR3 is TGTGCCAGCAGCGAAGACATTCAGGTACGCAATGAGCAGTTCTTC. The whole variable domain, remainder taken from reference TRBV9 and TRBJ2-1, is DSGVTQTPKHLITATGQRVTLRCSPRSGDLSVYWYQQSLDQGLQFLIQYYNGEERAKGNILERFSAQQFPDLHSELNLSSLELGDSALYFCASSEDIQVRNEQFFGPGTRLTVL.

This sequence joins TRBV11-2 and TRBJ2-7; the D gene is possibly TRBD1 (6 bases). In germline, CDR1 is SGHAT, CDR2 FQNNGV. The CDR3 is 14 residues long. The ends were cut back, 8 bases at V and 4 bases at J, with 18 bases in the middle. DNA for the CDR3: TGTGCCAGCCGCCGGGACAAGGGCTTTTACGAGCAGTACTTC. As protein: CASRRDKGFYEQYF.

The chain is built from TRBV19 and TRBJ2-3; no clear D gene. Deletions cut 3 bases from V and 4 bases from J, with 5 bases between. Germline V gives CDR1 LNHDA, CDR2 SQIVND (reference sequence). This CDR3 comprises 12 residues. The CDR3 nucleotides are TGTGCCAGTAGTATCCAGCCAGATACGCAGTATTTT. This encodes CASSIQPDTQYF. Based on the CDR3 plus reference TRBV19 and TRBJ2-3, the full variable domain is DGGITQSPKYLFRKEGQNVTLSCEQNLNHDAMYWYRQDPGQGLRLIYYSQIVNDFQKGDIAEGYSVSREKKESFPLTVTSAQKNPTAFYLCASSIQPDTQYFGPGTRLTVL.

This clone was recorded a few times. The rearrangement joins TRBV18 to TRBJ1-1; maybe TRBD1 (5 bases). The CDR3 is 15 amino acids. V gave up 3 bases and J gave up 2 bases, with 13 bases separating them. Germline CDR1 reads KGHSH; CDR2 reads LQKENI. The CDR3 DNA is TGTGCCAGCTCACCTGCCCGGGGCTCTAACACTGAAGCTTTCTTT. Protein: CASSPARGSNTEAFF.

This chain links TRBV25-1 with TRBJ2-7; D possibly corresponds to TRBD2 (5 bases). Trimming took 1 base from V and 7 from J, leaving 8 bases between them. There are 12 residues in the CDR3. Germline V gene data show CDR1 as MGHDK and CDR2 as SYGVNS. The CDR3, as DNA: TGTGCCAGCAGTGAATCCTCGGGGGAGCAGTACTTC. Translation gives CASSESSGEQYF.

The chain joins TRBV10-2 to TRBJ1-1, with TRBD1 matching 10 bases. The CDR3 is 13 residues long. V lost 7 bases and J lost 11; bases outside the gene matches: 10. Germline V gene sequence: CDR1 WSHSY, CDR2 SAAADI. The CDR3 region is CASTPRTGGEAFF. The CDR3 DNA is TGCGCCAGCACCCCCCGGACAGGGGGTGAGGCTTTCTTT.

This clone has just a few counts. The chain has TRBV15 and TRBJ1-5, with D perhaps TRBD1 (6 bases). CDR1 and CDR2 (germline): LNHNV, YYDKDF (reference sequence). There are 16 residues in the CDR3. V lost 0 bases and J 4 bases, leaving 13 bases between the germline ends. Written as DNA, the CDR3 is TGTGCCACCAGCAGAGAACTACAGGGAGGGAATCAGCCCCAGCATTTT. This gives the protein CATSRELQGGNQPQHF.

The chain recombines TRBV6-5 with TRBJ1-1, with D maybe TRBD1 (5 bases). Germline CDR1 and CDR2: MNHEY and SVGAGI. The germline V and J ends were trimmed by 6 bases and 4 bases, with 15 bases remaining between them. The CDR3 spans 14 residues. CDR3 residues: CASSAGLPSTEAFF. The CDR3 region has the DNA TGTGCCAGCAGCGCGGGACTCCCGAGCACTGAAGCTTTCTTT.

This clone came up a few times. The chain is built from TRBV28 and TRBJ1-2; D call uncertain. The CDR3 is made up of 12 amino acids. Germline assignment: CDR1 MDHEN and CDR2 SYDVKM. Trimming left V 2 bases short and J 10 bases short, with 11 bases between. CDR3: CASSLIRNDYTF. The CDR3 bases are TGTGCCAGCAGTTTAATTCGGAACGACTACACCTTC.

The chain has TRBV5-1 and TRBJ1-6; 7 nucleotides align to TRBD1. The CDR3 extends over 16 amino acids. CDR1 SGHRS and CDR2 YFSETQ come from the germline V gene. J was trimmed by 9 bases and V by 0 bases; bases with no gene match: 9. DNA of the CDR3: TGCGCCAGCAGCTTGGTGGGGACAGACCTCTCTTCACCCCTCCACTTT. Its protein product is CASSLVGTDLSSPLHF.

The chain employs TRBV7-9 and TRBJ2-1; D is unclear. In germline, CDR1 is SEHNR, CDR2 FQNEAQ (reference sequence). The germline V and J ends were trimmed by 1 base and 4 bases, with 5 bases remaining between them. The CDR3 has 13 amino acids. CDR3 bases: TGTGCCAGCAGCTTAGACAGTTACAATGAGCAGTTCTTC. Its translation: CASSLDSYNEQFF.

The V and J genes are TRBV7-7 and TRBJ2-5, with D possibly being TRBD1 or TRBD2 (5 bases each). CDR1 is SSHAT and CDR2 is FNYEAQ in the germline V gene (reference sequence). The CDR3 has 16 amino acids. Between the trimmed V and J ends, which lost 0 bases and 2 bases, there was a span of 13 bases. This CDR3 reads CASSLAGVPGQETQYF. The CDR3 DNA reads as TGTGCCAGCAGCTTAGCGGGGGTGCCGGGACAAGAGACCCAGTACTTC.

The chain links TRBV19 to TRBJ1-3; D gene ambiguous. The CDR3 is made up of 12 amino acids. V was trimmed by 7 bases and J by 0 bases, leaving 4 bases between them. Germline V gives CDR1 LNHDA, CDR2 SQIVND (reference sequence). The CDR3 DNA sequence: TGTGCCAGTACTCTCTCTGGAAACACCATATATTTT. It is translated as CASTLSGNTIYF.

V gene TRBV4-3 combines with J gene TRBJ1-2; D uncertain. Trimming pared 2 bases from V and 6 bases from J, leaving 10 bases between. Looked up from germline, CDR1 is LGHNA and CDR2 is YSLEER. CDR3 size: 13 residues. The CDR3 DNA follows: TGCGCCAGCAGCCAAACGGGAGACGATGGCTACACCTTC. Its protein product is CASSQTGDDGYTF.